In its sample, the clone carrying this T cell receptor (beta chain) was seen once. Its matching antigen is unknown. Overall study results and limits: Larger-cohort validation covered only one TCR beta V-J rearrangement.

Full-length variable regions came from constant-region reverse primers plus semi-nested Nested Universal Primer A PCR. TCRdb itself ran the 5' RACE reads through MiXCR, one entry per CDR3 protein. The sample yields about 47,000 distinct CDR3 sequences, around 28% seen once. V lost 3 bases to trimming and J lost 6 bases, with 7 bases between them. The CDR3 runs to 12 residues. The germline V gene encodes CDR1 SGHRS and CDR2 YFSETQ. Naive CD4+ T cells were purified with Tregs depleted by CD25. The source material was naive CD4+ T cells sorted from blood. Described subset: naive CD4+ T cells, CD4+CD45RA+CD25-. This chain connects TRBV5-1 to TRBJ2-1, with a tentative D call TRBD2 (5 bases). The receptor was derived from a female donor with breast cancer. The CDR3 spells CASSSLGNEQFF. The CDR3 DNA follows: TGCGCCAGCAGCTCACTAGGCAATGAGCAGTTCTTC.